Presented here are 28 T cell receptor beta chains from one specimen sequenced in a study of blood T cell repertoires in COVID-19 (dated by TCRdb to about 2020). The method was the immunoSEQ multiplex PCR assay. TCRdb limited this immuneACCESS table to in-frame rearrangements with V and J called. A share of clones is missing; checked studies link under half to unresolved V genes, and the rest is unexplained. Counted in this sample were about 89,000 clones; about 87% of them appeared once. Roughly 0.43% of the sample is in the top ten clones. Sample: peripheral blood. Receptors were obtained from a man aged 60-69 years with acute or convalescent COVID-19.

The CDR3 nucleotides are TGTGCCAGTAGTTGGGTTTGGGGCCCGAACACTGAAGCTTTCTTT. This translates into CASSWVWGPNTEAFF. J is TRBJ1-1 and V is TRBV19, with a tentative D call TRBD1 (5 bases). Germline CDR1 is LNHDA and CDR2 is SQIVND (reference sequence). CDR3 length: 15 amino acids. V lost 5 bases and J lost 1, with 14 bases in between.

The V and J genes are TRBV9 and TRBJ2-1, with D perhaps matching TRBD2 (5 bases). The CDR3 totals 14 residues. The germline V gene has CDR1 SGDLS and CDR2 YYNGEE. V was cut by 5 bases and J by 0 bases, with 9 bases left in between. The CDR3 DNA sequence: TGTGCCAGCAGGGAGCGGAGCTCCTACAATGAGCAGTTCTTC. This codes for CASRERSSYNEQFF.

This clone was seen a single time. The V gene is TRBV19, the J gene TRBJ1-5; 8 bases are shared with TRBD1. V lost 9 bases to trimming and J lost 6 bases; unmatched junction nucleotides: 13. The CDR3 extends over 15 amino acids. The V gene's germline CDR1 is LNHDA and CDR2 SQIVND (reference sequence). The CDR3 DNA is TGTGCCAGCGCGACAGGGGAAAGACCGGGTCAGCCCCAGCATTTT. Translated: CASATGERPGQPQHF.

This clone was seen a single time. The rearrangement links TRBV10-3 to TRBJ1-2; D unresolved. The CDR3 contains 12 residues. Trimming left V 0 bases short and J 9 bases short, with 8 bases between. Germline V gene data show CDR1 as ENHRY and CDR2 as SYGVKD. The CDR3 region is CAISESSERYTF. In nucleotides, the CDR3 is TGTGCCATCAGTGAGTCGAGTGAGCGCTACACCTTC.

The chain carries TRBV7-8 and TRBJ1-4, with D unresolved. Germline V gene data show CDR1 as SGHVS and CDR2 as FQNEAQ. The CDR3 loop spans 16 amino acids. The V gene lost 3 bases and the J gene lost 0 bases, with 11 bases spanning the gap. The CDR3 is CASSFGKAATNEKLFF. The DNA of the CDR3 is TGTGCCAGCAGCTTCGGTAAAGCGGCAACTAATGAAAAACTGTTTTTT.

Points on this clone: Sequence at one end of the junction differs from germline and may be a read error. The V call is TRBV6-5, the J call TRBJ2-7; 7 nucleotides agree with TRBD1. The germline gives CDR1 MNHEY, CDR2 SVGAGI. This CDR3 contains 14 residues. CDR3 residues: CACSLGGAPYEQYF. The CDR3, as DNA: TGTGCCTGCAGTTTAGGGGGCGCCCCCTACGAGCAGTACTTC.

The gene calls are TRBV27 and TRBJ2-7, with D possibly being TRBD2 (6 bases). Germline V CDR1 and CDR2: MNHEY, SMNVEV (reference sequence). The CDR3 runs to 14 residues. The V end was cut by 5 bases, the J end by 1 base, with 12 bases between. CDR3 sequence: CASSAIADSYEQYF. The CDR3 coding sequence is TGTGCCAGCAGTGCTATAGCGGATTCCTACGAGCAGTACTTC.

The chain uses TRBV7-8 and TRBJ2-2, with TRBD2 identical over 7 bases. Germline V CDR1 and CDR2: SGHVS, FQNEAQ. After removal of 1 base from V and 13 bases from J, the junction contained 6 bases not matched to a gene. The CDR3 sequence is 13 residues long. The CDR3 coding sequence is TGTGCCAGCAGCTTAGGGGGGAGGGCCGGGCTGTTTTTT. Translating gives CASSLGGRAGLFF. The complete variable domain, with remaining parts taken from reference TRBV7-8 and TRBJ2-2, reads GAGVSQSPRYKVAKRGQDVALRCDPISGHVSLFWYQQALGQGPEFLTYFQNEAQLDKSGLPSDRFFAERPEGSVSTLKIQRTQQEDSAVYLCASSLGGRAGLFFGEGSRLTVL.

This clone has a handful of counts. The chain joins TRBV5-1 to TRBJ1-3, with D possibly matching TRBD1 (5 bases). The CDR3 sequence is 17 residues long. V was shortened by 4 bases and J by 1 base, with 18 bases between the two germline ends. Germline CDR1 is SGHRS and CDR2 is YFSETQ. This chain's CDR3 is CASSPSGSGTSGNTIYF. In DNA, the CDR3 is TGCGCCAGCAGCCCCTCGGGGTCGGGGACTTCTGGAAACACCATATATTTT.

This clone was seen only once. The chain links TRBV5-1 to TRBJ1-1; the D gene is possibly TRBD1 (6 bases). Germline values: CDR1 SGHRS, CDR2 YFSETQ. V shed 6 bases and J shed 4 bases, with 13 bases lying between them. The CDR3 is made up of 13 amino acids. The CDR3 nucleotides read TGCGCCAGCACCCTGTCAGGGGCCACTGAAGCTTTCTTT. Its translation is CASTLSGATEAFF. The whole variable domain, filled in from reference TRBV5-1 and TRBJ1-1, reads KAGVTQTPRYLIKTRGQQVTLSCSPISGHRSVSWYQQTPGQGLQFLFEYFSETQRNKGNFPGRFSGRQFSNSRSEMNVSTLELGDSALYLCASTLSGATEAFFGQGTRLTVV.

The chain links TRBV4-2 to TRBJ2-2; weak D call: TRBD2 (6 bases). Germline V gives CDR1 LGHNA, CDR2 YNFKEQ. This CDR3 contains 14 residues. V lost 1 base and J 7 bases, leaving 10 bases between the germline ends. The CDR3 is CASSQVTRSGELFF. CDR3 bases: TGTGCCAGCAGCCAAGTGACTAGAAGCGGGGAGCTGTTTTTT.

The CDR3 sequence: CATSDSDRDGGYTF. DNA for the CDR3: TGTGCCACCAGTGATTCCGACAGGGACGGAGGCTACACCTTC. The chain uses TRBV24-1 and TRBJ1-2; TRBD1 aligns across 7 bases. The V segment lost 2 bases and the J segment 8 bases; nucleotides outside the gene matches: 7. This CDR3 spans 14 amino acids. Germline V gives CDR1 KGHDR, CDR2 SFDVKD.

V and J are TRBV5-1 and TRBJ2-1; D might be TRBD1 (5 bases). V was cut by 3 bases and J by 1 base, with 14 bases left in between. CDR3 size: 16 residues. The germline V gene encodes CDR1 SGHRS and CDR2 YFSETQ. CDR3 protein: CASSSDPGASYNEQFF. CDR3 DNA: TGCGCCAGCAGCTCAGACCCTGGGGCTTCCTACAATGAGCAGTTCTTC.

CDR3 residues: CASSQEALAGGTDTQYF. CDR3 nucleotide sequence: TGTGCCAGCAGCCAAGAGGCCCTAGCGGGAGGCACAGATACGCAGTATTTT. The rearrangement links TRBV4-2 to TRBJ2-3; 10 bases fit TRBD2. V dropped 0 bases and J dropped 1; count of bases not matched to a gene: 4. CDR1 is LGHNA, CDR2 YNFKEQ, per germline. This CDR3 region has 17 residues.

This clone has just one count. The chain has TRBV20-1 and TRBJ2-7; D remains unclear. V was clipped by 3 bases and J by 2 bases, with 14 bases between them. The germline CDR1 and CDR2 sequences are DFQATT and SNEGSKA (reference sequence). The CDR3 spans 14 residues. The CDR3 spells CSASFVQATYEQYF. The CDR3 nucleotides are TGCAGTGCTAGTTTTGTTCAAGCCACCTACGAGCAGTACTTC.

The rearrangement uses TRBV4-1 and TRBJ1-2; D possibly corresponds to TRBD1 (6 bases). Germline lookup yields CDR1 MGHRA and CDR2 YSYEKL. The CDR3 is made up of 15 amino acids. V was pared by 0 bases and J by 0 bases, with 8 bases between. DNA for the CDR3: TGCGCCAGCAGCCAAGATACAGGGCCTAACTATGGCTACACCTTC. Translation gives CASSQDTGPNYGYTF.

This clone came up once. This rearrangement joins TRBV19 to TRBJ2-1; 8 positions agree with TRBD1. Germline V gene data show CDR1 as LNHDA and CDR2 as SQIVND (reference sequence). The CDR3 is 13 residues long. The ends lost 3 bases at V and 9 bases at J; junction bases unmatched: 4. CDR3 DNA: TGTGCCAGTAGTATTGACAGGGGAAGTGAGCAGTTCTTC. Amino acid sequence: CASSIDRGSEQFF.

The sample holds one count of this clone. This chain links TRBV5-1 with TRBJ1-1; no definite D call. Looked up from germline, CDR1 is SGHRS and CDR2 is YFSETQ. V was clipped by 4 bases and J by 4 bases, with 11 bases between them. The CDR3 is 13 amino acids. CDR3 protein: CASSNSGSTEAFF. In DNA form, the CDR3 reads TGCGCCAGCAGCAACAGTGGGAGCACTGAAGCTTTCTTT.

The chain is built from TRBV19 and TRBJ1-5; no definite D call. Trimming left V 3 bases short and J 3 bases short, with 12 bases between. CDR1 is LNHDA, CDR2 SQIVND, per germline (reference sequence). The CDR3 is 15 residues long. CDR3 protein: CASSIGVRDNQPQHF. CDR3 nucleotides: TGTGCCAGTAGTATCGGGGTTAGGGACAATCAGCCCCAGCATTTT.

The chain carries TRBV19 and TRBJ2-2, with TRBD1 identical over 7 bases. This CDR3 has 15 residues. Trimming at V came to 9 bases and at J to 2 bases, leaving 9 bases not matched to a gene. The germline gives CDR1 LNHDA, CDR2 SQIVND (reference sequence). The CDR3 is CASSYRTGNTGELFF. CDR3 sequence (DNA): TGTGCCAGCAGCTACCGGACAGGCAACACCGGGGAGCTGTTTTTT. Drawing the rest from reference TRBV19 and TRBJ2-2, the complete variable domain is DGGITQSPKYLFRKEGQNVTLSCEQNLNHDAMYWYRQDPGQGLRLIYYSQIVNDFQKGDIAEGYSVSREKKESFPLTVTSAQKNPTAFYLCASSYRTGNTGELFFGEGSRLTVL.

This clone was seen a single time. The CDR3 region is CAISGTGGGYGYTF. The CDR3 nucleotides read TGTGCCATCAGTGGGACAGGGGGCGGCTATGGCTACACCTTC. The chain has TRBV10-3 and TRBJ1-2; 11 positions match TRBD1. V was pared by 4 bases and J by 4 bases, with 2 bases of the junction left unmatched. CDR3 length equals 14 residues. From germline, CDR1 is ENHRY and CDR2 SYGVKD.

The rearrangement joins TRBV5-6 to TRBJ2-7; TRBD1 might be the D (5 bases). The CDR3 extends over 11 amino acids. In germline, CDR1 is SGHDT, CDR2 YYEEEE. With 2 bases removed from V and 9 bases from J, the gap between germline ends came to 9 bases. DNA of the CDR3: TGTGCCAGCAGCTTAGGACACTCGCAGTACTTC. It translates to CASSLGHSQYF.

This clone was recorded only once. This chain joins TRBV9 and TRBJ1-3; the match to TRBD1 covers 7 bases. V dropped 2 bases and J dropped 2; count of bases not matched to a gene: 4. There are 15 residues in the CDR3. Germline V lookup: CDR1 SGDLS, CDR2 YYNGEE. The CDR3 DNA sequence: TGTGCCAGCAGCGTGGATACAGGGGCTGGAAACACCATATATTTT. Its protein is CASSVDTGAGNTIYF.

The CDR3 nucleotides read TGTGCCAGCTCACCCGAAGCGGTTATCTCTGGAAACACCATATATTTT. It encodes CASSPEAVISGNTIYF. The rearrangement joins TRBV18 to TRBJ1-3; D uncertain. The CDR3 has 16 residues. Trimming shortened V by 3 bases and J by 0 bases, and 12 bases separated the two germline ends. Germline CDR1 is KGHSH and CDR2 is LQKENI.

The chain combines TRBV2 with TRBJ2-7; perhaps TRBD1 as D (5 bases). Trimming took off 2 bases at V and 6 bases at J, with 17 bases between the two ends. The length of the CDR3 is 15 residues. Germline-derived CDR1 and CDR2 are SNHLY and FYNNEI. The chain's CDR3 is CASSEFSGIGAEQYF. Here the CDR3 DNA reads TGTGCCAGCAGTGAATTTTCAGGGATCGGCGCCGAGCAGTACTTC.

This sequence joins TRBV4-2 and TRBJ2-7; a possible D gene is TRBD2 (5 bases). This CDR3 comprises 17 residues. Germline V gene data show CDR1 as LGHNA and CDR2 as YNFKEQ. Trimming removed 0 bases at V and 2 bases at J, with 17 bases between. The CDR3 sequence is CASSQEEGSGITYEQYF. CDR3 sequence (DNA): TGTGCCAGCAGCCAAGAAGAGGGCTCGGGCATCACCTACGAGCAGTACTTC.

The chain employs TRBV27 and TRBJ1-2; no definite D call. V lost 5 bases and J lost 0, with 10 bases in between. This CDR3 has 14 residues. Germline CDR1 MNHEY, CDR2 SMNVEV (reference sequence). The CDR3 reads CASSPYRANYGYTF. CDR3 DNA: TGTGCCAGCAGTCCCTACAGAGCTAACTATGGCTACACCTTC.

The V gene is TRBV7-8, the J gene TRBJ2-5, with 7 bases lining up with TRBD2. The length of the CDR3 is 14 residues. The junction had 4 bases not matched to a gene; V was cut back by 5 bases and J by 1 base. Germline V gives CDR1 SGHVS, CDR2 FQNEAQ. CDR3 sequence: CASSPGGGQETQYF. The CDR3 DNA is TGTGCCAGCAGCCCGGGGGGAGGCCAAGAGACCCAGTACTTC.